This paragraph reports one TCR beta chain. Its antigen is as yet unknown. Measured with immunoSEQ multiplex PCR; TCRdb has only the in-frame clones, and not every one. This table has 120,000 or so clones, more than 70% appearing once. This sample is drawn from a study of T cell responses to AZD1222 COVID-19 vaccine. Study-wide results and caveats: Clonal diversity may have been underestimated, and the donors were mostly white British, with more females than males.

The germline CDR1 and CDR2 sequences are SGHAT and FQDESV (reference sequence). This CDR3 contains 13 residues. Trimming pared 2 bases from V and 5 bases from J, leaving 7 bases between. Sequencing used peripheral blood, obtained on day 0 of AZD1222 vaccination. The sequence derives from an adult in good health. The chain is built from TRBV11-1 and TRBJ2-1, with D unresolved. CDR3 DNA: TGTGCCAGCAGCTTACTCAGAAACAATGAGCAGTTCTTC. This gives the protein CASSLLRNNEQFF.